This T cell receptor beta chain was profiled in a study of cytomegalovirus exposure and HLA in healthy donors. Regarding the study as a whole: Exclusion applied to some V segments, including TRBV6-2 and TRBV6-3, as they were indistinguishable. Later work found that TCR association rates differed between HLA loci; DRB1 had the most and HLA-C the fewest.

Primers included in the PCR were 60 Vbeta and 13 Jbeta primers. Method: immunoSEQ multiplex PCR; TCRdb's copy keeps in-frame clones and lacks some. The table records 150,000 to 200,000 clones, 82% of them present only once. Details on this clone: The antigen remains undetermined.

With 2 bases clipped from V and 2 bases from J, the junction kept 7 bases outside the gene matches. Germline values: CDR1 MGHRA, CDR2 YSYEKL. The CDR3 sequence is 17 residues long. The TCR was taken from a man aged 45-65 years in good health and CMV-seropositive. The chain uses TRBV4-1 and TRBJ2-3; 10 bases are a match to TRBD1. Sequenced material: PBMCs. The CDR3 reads CASSQIRGQGFTDTQYF. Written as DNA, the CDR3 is TGCGCCAGCAGCCAAATCAGGGGACAGGGGTTCACAGATACGCAGTATTTT.